The clone carrying this TCR beta chain was observed at least ten times. What it binds is unknown. Unique molecular identifiers tagged the TCRbeta library. TCRdb processed the PCR reads anew with MiXCR; each CDR3 protein has one entry. The profile shows around 190,000 distinct CDR3 sequences, about 7% of them singletons. The entry originates in a study of T-cell reconstitution after alpha-beta-depleted transplantation in children. Study-level findings and limits: T-cell counts and diversity at one year post-transplant came mainly from newly produced T cells.

The ends lost 6 bases at V and 8 bases at J; junction bases unmatched: 10. This CDR3 has 15 amino acids. Germline CDR1 reads MDHEN; CDR2 reads SYDVKM. The receptor was isolated from a boy aged 2-9 years with acute lymphoblastic leukemia, due to receive a stem cell transplant. The specimen comprised PBMCs, sampled before TCRalphabeta/CD19-depleted stem cell transplant. The chain is built from TRBV28 and TRBJ1-4; the match to TRBD1 covers 9 bases. The CDR3 region has the DNA TGTGCCAGCAGCAAACCCGGGACAGGGAAAGAAAAACTGTTTTTT. Residues: CASSKPGTGKEKLFF.